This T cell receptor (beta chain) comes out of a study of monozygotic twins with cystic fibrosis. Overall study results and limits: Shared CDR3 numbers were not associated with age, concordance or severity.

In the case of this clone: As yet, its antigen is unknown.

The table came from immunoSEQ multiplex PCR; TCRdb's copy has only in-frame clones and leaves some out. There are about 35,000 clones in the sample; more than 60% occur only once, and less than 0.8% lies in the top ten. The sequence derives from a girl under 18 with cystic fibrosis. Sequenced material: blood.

In DNA form, the CDR3 reads TGTGCCAGCAGGACGAAGGGGAGCGGGAACACCGGGGAGCTGTTTTTT. It specifies CASRTKGSGNTGELFF. The chain uses TRBV27 and TRBJ2-2, with D possibly being TRBD1 or TRBD2 (5 bases each). The V and J ends lost 6 bases and 1 base respectively, with 15 bases between them. This CDR3 region has 16 residues. Germline CDR1 reads MNHEY; CDR2 reads SMNVEV (reference sequence).